This TCR beta chain originates from a study of blood T cells in healthy people across ages. Of note for this clonotype: Antigen specificity is unknown.

Study observations and caveats: When set beside aged donors, long-lived donors presented more naive CD4+ cells and higher diversity.

Caucasian individuals from Russia who were healthy and aged about 6 to 95 acted as donors. Per-sample PBMC isolation yielded at least 6.5 million cells. There are 16 residues in the CDR3. With 2 bases clipped from V and 5 bases from J, the junction kept 6 bases outside the gene matches. A second PCR, run for roughly 7 to 12 cycles, used a sample-barcoded 5' primer plus a J-beta primer mix. TCRdb fed the 5' RACE reads into MiXCR, producing one record per CDR3 protein. The sample includes roughly 860,000 distinct CDR3 sequences, around 62% of them seen just once. Sequencing used blood. The chain recombines TRBV12-3 or TRBV12-4 with TRBJ1-5, with 10 bases matching TRBD1. This receptor was obtained from a man aged 30-40 years in good health. CDR3 sequence: CASSLWGTGADQPQHF. CDR3 sequence (DNA): TGTGCCAGCAGTTTATGGGGGACAGGGGCAGATCAGCCCCAGCATTTT.